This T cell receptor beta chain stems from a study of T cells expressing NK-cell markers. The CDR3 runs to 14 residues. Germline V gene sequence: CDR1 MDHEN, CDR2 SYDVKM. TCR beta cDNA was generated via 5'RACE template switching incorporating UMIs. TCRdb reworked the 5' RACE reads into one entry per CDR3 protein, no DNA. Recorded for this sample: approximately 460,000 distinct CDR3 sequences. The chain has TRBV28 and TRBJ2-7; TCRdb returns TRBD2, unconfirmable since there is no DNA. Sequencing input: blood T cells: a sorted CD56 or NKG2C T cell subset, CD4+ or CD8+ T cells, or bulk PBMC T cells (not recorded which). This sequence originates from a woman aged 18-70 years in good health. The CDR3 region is CASRPRGPYYEQYF.